This TCR beta chain derives from a study of T cell responses to AZD1222 COVID-19 vaccine. Study outcomes and limitations: Spike-wide vaccine-associated CD4 TCRs dominated at 160-218 and 743-854.

The germline V and J ends were trimmed by 0 bases and 0 bases, with 14 bases remaining between them. Germline V CDR1 and CDR2: LNHDA, SQIVND (reference sequence). The CDR3 sequence is 17 residues long. Comments on this clone: The target antigen is unknown.

Profiling relied on immunoSEQ multiplex PCR, and the TCRdb table lists in-frame clones only, not all of them. The sample shows 64,000 or so clones, 84% of them seen only once. The sample was peripheral blood, taken on day 0 of AZD1222 vaccination. This clonotype was sampled from an adult in good health. This rearrangement joins TRBV19 to TRBJ1-1, with D possibly matching TRBD1 (5 bases). CDR3 DNA: TGTGCCAGTAGTATAGATCGAGGGGTCTCCCTGAACACTGAAGCTTTCTTT. Its protein product is CASSIDRGVSLNTEAFF.